One T cell receptor beta chain is described in this entry. Its target is unknown. These data come from a study of cytomegalovirus exposure and HLA in healthy donors. Study outcomes and limitations: A later analysis reportedly found fewer N-insertions in an Asian-associated ancestry cluster than the approximately 670-donor mean.

Donors sampled were nominally healthy, though unrecorded immune exposures were likely. Germline V gene lookup returns CDR1 SGHDT and CDR2 YYEEEE. The CDR3 loop spans 15 amino acids. J was trimmed by 6 bases and V by 2 bases; bases with no gene match: 4. Amplification used 60 Vbeta primers and 13 Jbeta primers. Per the original methods: Roughly 10 million shared chains were among approximately 87 million unique TCR beta chains counted in a later analysis. Here immunoSEQ multiplex PCR was the method, and the copy in TCRdb shows in-frame clones only, minus some. That table furnishes V, J and clone size, whereas the DNA furnished D and trimming. The data show about 150,000 clones, 80% to 85% seen once.

This chain connects TRBV5-6 to TRBJ2-2; 10 positions match TRBD2. Sequenced material: PBMCs. This clonotype was obtained from a boy between 2 and 10 years old in good health and CMV-seronegative. In nucleotides, the CDR3 is TGTGCCAGCAGCTTACTAGCGGGAAGGCCCGGGGAGCTGTTTTTT. Translated: CASSLLAGRPGELFF.